The text below deals with one T cell receptor beta chain. Its target is unknown. The CDR3 has 16 residues. V gave up 0 bases and J gave up 4 bases, with 16 bases separating them. The germline V gene encodes CDR1 SGDLS and CDR2 YYNGEE. Profiling relied on immunoSEQ multiplex PCR, and the TCRdb table lists in-frame clones only, not all of them. There are some 630,000 clones in the sample; roughly 96% occur only once, and around 0.1% lies in the top ten. CD45RO-negative, CCR7-positively selected cells formed the naive CD8 fraction, excluding terminally differentiated effector memory CD45RA+ cells. Nashville, Tennessee was home to all donors, each a Caucasian adult. This record comes from a study of shared clonotypes between healthy human individuals. Background on the study: Donors had three CD4 naive, three CD4 memory, two CD8 naive and one CD8 memory plate apiece. Study observations and caveats: Since donors were few, the genetic and exposure-history diversity represented was limited.

This chain connects TRBV9 to TRBJ1-1; the D gene is possibly TRBD1 (5 bases). Specimen: naive CD8+ T cells sorted from blood. This TCR derives from a woman in her thirties in good health. The DNA for the CDR3 is TGTGCCAGCAGCGTAGGGGACCTCGGTCGGCTCACTGAAGCTTTCTTT. Translating gives CASSVGDLGRLTEAFF.